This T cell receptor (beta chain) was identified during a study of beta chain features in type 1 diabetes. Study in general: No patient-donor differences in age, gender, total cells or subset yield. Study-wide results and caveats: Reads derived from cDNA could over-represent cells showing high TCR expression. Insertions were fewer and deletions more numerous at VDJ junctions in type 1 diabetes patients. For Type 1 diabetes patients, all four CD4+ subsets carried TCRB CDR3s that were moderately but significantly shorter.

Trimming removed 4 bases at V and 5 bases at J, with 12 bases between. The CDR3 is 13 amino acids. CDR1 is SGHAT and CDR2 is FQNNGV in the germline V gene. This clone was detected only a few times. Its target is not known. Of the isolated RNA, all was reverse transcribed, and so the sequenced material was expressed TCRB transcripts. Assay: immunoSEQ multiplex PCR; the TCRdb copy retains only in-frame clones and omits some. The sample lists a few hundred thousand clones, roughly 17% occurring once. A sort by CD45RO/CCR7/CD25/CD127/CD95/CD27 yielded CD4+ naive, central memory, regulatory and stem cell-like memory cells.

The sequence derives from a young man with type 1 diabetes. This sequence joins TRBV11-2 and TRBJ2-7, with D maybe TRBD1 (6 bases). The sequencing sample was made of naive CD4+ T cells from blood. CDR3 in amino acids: CASSSQGRNEQYF. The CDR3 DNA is TGTGCCAGCAGCTCTCAGGGGCGGAACGAGCAGTACTTC.